Shown below are 28 T cell receptor beta chains from a single sample sequenced in a study of T cells in Graves' hyperthyroidism and ophthalmopathy. Amplification of TCR beta CDR3 regions used RNA as the template. The TCR CDR3 first-round RT-PCR relied on the HTBI primer set. A single record per CDR3 protein comes from TCRdb applying MiXCR to the multiplex PCR reads. Seen here are a few hundred thousand distinct CDR3 sequences, roughly 22% observed once, and the top ten hold about 60%. The sample taken for sequencing was blood. The source of these receptors is a man aged 30 to 45 with Graves' ophthalmopathy.

The CDR3 DNA reads as TGTGCCAGCAGCTTAGTCGGACCAACCGGCCGCGGACTGTTTTTT. Residues: CASSLVGPTGRGLFF. This chain connects TRBV7-2 to TRBJ2-2; no definite D call. V was clipped by 1 base and J by 14 bases, with 20 bases between them. The germline CDR1 and CDR2 sequences are SGHTA and FQGNSA. The length of the CDR3 is 15 residues.

This clonotype has at least ten counts. The J gene is TRBJ1-1, the V gene TRBV5-1, with 9 bases aligning to TRBD1. Germline assignment: CDR1 SGHRS and CDR2 YFSETQ. Trimming took 5 bases from V and 1 from J; bases not matched to a gene: 12. CDR3 length: 17 amino acids. DNA for the CDR3: TGCGCCAGCAGTCCCAACACCGGGACAGGGAGGAACACTGAAGCTTTCTTT. It yields the protein CASSPNTGTGRNTEAFF.

A few counts support this clonotype. V usage is TRBV6-2 or TRBV6-3 and J usage is TRBJ2-1, with D hard to call. Germline lookup yields CDR1 MNHEY and CDR2 SVGEGT. This CDR3 spans 14 amino acids. V lost 7 bases and J 2 bases, leaving 12 bases between the germline ends. This CDR3 is CASKEVGPYNEQFF. CDR3 bases: TGTGCCAGCAAAGAGGTAGGGCCCTACAATGAGCAGTTCTTC.

This clonotype was seen a handful of times. The chain links TRBV9 to TRBJ2-1; D ambiguous. V shed 0 bases and J shed 4 bases, with 11 bases lying between them. CDR1 is SGDLS, CDR2 YYNGEE, per germline. This CDR3 contains 15 residues. CDR3 DNA sequence: TGTGCCAGCAGCGTAGACGGAACCAAGTACAATGAGCAGTTCTTC. It translates to CASSVDGTKYNEQFF.

The rearrangement joins TRBV5-6 to TRBJ2-7, with D possibly matching TRBD1 (5 bases). There are 15 residues in the CDR3. Trimming cost V 4 bases and J 2 bases, with 16 bases left between them. Germline V gene lookup returns CDR1 SGHDT and CDR2 YYEEEE. CDR3 nucleotide sequence: TGTGCCAGCAGCCCAGTCCTGGGGCTCCCCTACGAGCAGTACTTC. It specifies CASSPVLGLPYEQYF.

V is TRBV11-2 and J is TRBJ2-5; either TRBD1 or TRBD2 may supply D (5 bases each). This CDR3 spans 12 amino acids. Germline loops: CDR1 SGHAT, CDR2 FQNNGV. V was cut by 5 bases and J by 9 bases, with 13 bases left in between. The CDR3 sequence is CASSTGLASQYF. The CDR3 DNA sequence: TGTGCCAGCAGCACAGGACTCGCCTCCCAGTACTTC.

This clonotype was detected ten times or more. The chain employs TRBV20-1 and TRBJ2-5; D gene unclear. This CDR3 has 16 amino acids. Germline lookup yields CDR1 DFQATT and CDR2 SNEGSKA (reference sequence). Trimming shortened V by 1 base and J by 4 bases, and 19 bases separated the two germline ends. The DNA of the CDR3 is TGCAGTGCTAGAGTGGTGGGAAATCATGTTAGAGAGACCCAGTACTTC. Its protein product is CSARVVGNHVRETQYF.

This clonotype was recorded at least ten times. This rearrangement joins TRBV11-2 to TRBJ2-3; 12 nucleotides agree with TRBD2. This CDR3 is 17 amino acids long. Germline values: CDR1 SGHAT, CDR2 FQNNGV. V was clipped by 0 bases and J by 5 bases; unmatched bases: 6. In nucleotides, the CDR3 is TGTGCCAGCAGCTTAGATAGGGCTAGCGGGAGGGGAGATACGCAGTATTTT. Its translation: CASSLDRASGRGDTQYF.

This clonotype was seen a few times. This rearrangement joins TRBV7-8 to TRBJ2-2; 7 positions match TRBD2. Germline CDR1 SGHVS, CDR2 FQNEAQ. CDR3 size: 17 residues. V lost 2 bases and J lost 6; bases outside the gene matches: 12. This chain's CDR3 is CASSLWAGEGSAGELFF. The CDR3 coding sequence is TGTGCCAGCAGCTTATGGGCGGGAGAAGGGAGCGCCGGGGAGCTGTTTTTT.

In DNA form, the CDR3 reads TGTGCCAGCAGTAAACCCGGGGAGCTGTTTTTT. This gives the protein CASSKPGELFF. The chain has TRBV5-6 and TRBJ2-2; D not certain. V was shortened by 5 bases and J by 6 bases, with 5 bases between the two germline ends. The CDR3 sequence is 11 residues long. Germline values: CDR1 SGHDT, CDR2 YYEEEE.

The J gene is TRBJ1-2, the V gene TRBV5-1, with D unresolved. Germline V gene data show CDR1 as SGHRS and CDR2 as YFSETQ. There are 13 residues in the CDR3. The V end was cut by 2 bases, the J end by 0 bases, with 5 bases between. The chain's CDR3 is CASSLTANYGYTF. CDR3 nucleotides: TGCGCCAGCAGCTTAACAGCTAACTATGGCTACACCTTC.

This clonotype was found a few times. The V gene is TRBV20-1, the J gene TRBJ1-2; D is unclear. With 0 bases removed from V and 6 bases from J, the gap between germline ends came to 5 bases. This CDR3 comprises 11 residues. Germline loops: CDR1 DFQATT, CDR2 SNEGSKA (reference sequence). CDR3 loop: CSAREAHGYTF. The CDR3, as DNA: TGCAGTGCTAGAGAGGCCCATGGCTACACCTTC.

This clonotype was observed at least ten times. The chain joins TRBV7-2 to TRBJ2-1; 12 bases are a match to TRBD2. J was trimmed by 5 bases and V by 6 bases; bases with no gene match: 8. The CDR3 is 16 amino acids. CDR1 SGHTA and CDR2 FQGNSA come from the germline V gene. The CDR3 loop reads CASRGLAGRANNEQFF. The DNA for the CDR3 is TGTGCCAGCAGGGGACTAGCGGGCAGAGCAAACAATGAGCAGTTCTTC.

This clonotype was picked up a small number of times. V and J are TRBV2 and TRBJ2-1; TRBD1 aligns across 9 bases. V gave up 8 bases and J gave up 5 bases; unmatched junction bases: 16. CDR1 and CDR2 from the germline V gene are SNHLY and FYNNEI. The CDR3 has 17 amino acids. CDR3 coding DNA: TGTGCCAGCGGTCTCCCCCGACAGGGGGTGGCCGACAATGAGCAGTTCTTC. Translating gives CASGLPRQGVADNEQFF.

The chain is built from TRBV10-3 and TRBJ2-1; 14 bases fit TRBD2. The germline CDR1 and CDR2 sequences are ENHRY and SYGVKD. V lost 7 bases to trimming and J lost 8 bases; unmatched junction nucleotides: 7. The CDR3 extends over 15 amino acids. CDR3 DNA sequence: TGTGCCATCAAACCGGGACTAGCGGGAGTGGATGAGCAGTTCTTC. It specifies CAIKPGLAGVDEQFF.

This clonotype appeared many times. The chain has TRBV20-1 and TRBJ1-1, with a weak D call TRBD1 (5 bases). The germline V gene has CDR1 DFQATT and CDR2 SNEGSKA (reference sequence). The V gene lost 4 bases and the J gene lost 0 bases, with 15 bases spanning the gap. The CDR3 length is 15 residues. This chain's CDR3 is CSAKTAERMNTEAFF. The CDR3, as DNA: TGCAGTGCTAAGACAGCGGAACGTATGAACACTGAAGCTTTCTTT.

This clonotype was seen more than once but under ten times. The rearrangement links TRBV12-5 to TRBJ2-2, with D unclear. Trimming stripped 0 bases from V and 3 bases from J, with 8 bases between. CDR3 length: 15 residues. Germline CDR1 reads LGHNT; CDR2 reads FRNRAP. The CDR3 DNA reads TGTGCTAGTGGTTTGGTAGTCAGGTACACCGGGGAGCTGTTTTTT. Translating it yields CASGLVVRYTGELFF.

This chain joins TRBV11-3 and TRBJ2-1, with D possibly being TRBD1 or TRBD2 (5 bases each). The V gene's germline CDR1 is SGHNT and CDR2 YENEEA. CDR3 length: 14 amino acids. V was pared by 2 bases and J by 7 bases, with 12 bases between. CDR3 sequence reads: CASSLSPRENEQFF. CDR3 bases: TGTGCCAGCAGCTTAAGTCCCAGGGAGAATGAGCAGTTCTTC.

This clonotype was picked up many times. The chain uses TRBV12-3 or TRBV12-4 and TRBJ1-5; D might be TRBD1 (5 bases). Trimming took 8 bases from V and 7 from J, leaving 15 bases between them. CDR3 length: 13 residues. This chain's CDR3 is CASGMGLGQPQHF. The CDR3 DNA is TGTGCCAGCGGGATGGGGCTCGGACAGCCCCAGCATTTT.

In this sample, this clonotype turned up many times. The chain has TRBV2 and TRBJ2-5; D remains ambiguous. Per germline, CDR1 SNHLY and CDR2 FYNNEI. V was shortened by 6 bases and J by 2 bases, with 4 bases between the two germline ends. The CDR3 extends over 11 amino acids. The CDR3 coding sequence is TGTGCCAGCAGGGAACAAGAGACCCAGTACTTC. Translation gives CASREQETQYF.

The chain has TRBV19 and TRBJ2-7; 10 positions agree with TRBD2. The CDR3 runs 15 residues. CDR1 and CDR2 (germline): LNHDA, SQIVND (reference sequence). V shed 4 bases and J 5 bases; nucleotides not matched to a gene: 8. The CDR3 region is CASSNRASGSHEQYF. In DNA form, the CDR3 reads TGTGCCAGTAGTAATCGGGCTAGCGGGAGCCACGAGCAGTACTTC. Looking up the rest from reference TRBV19 and TRBJ2-7 gives the full variable domain: DGGITQSPKYLFRKEGQNVTLSCEQNLNHDAMYWYRQDPGQGLRLIYYSQIVNDFQKGDIAEGYSVSREKKESFPLTVTSAQKNPTAFYLCASSNRASGSHEQYFGPGTRLTVT.

V is TRBV10-3 and J is TRBJ2-7; TRBD1 matches 7 bases. The CDR3 has 12 residues. Unmatched junction bases numbered 5, after V lost 6 bases and J lost 6 bases. Germline-derived CDR1 and CDR2 are ENHRY and SYGVKD. This CDR3 is CAIRETGAEQYF. For the CDR3, the DNA is TGTGCCATCAGAGAAACAGGGGCCGAGCAGTACTTC.

This chain links TRBV10-3 with TRBJ2-7, with a possible D match to TRBD2 (5 bases). The CDR3 has 16 residues. V was pared by 2 bases and J by 0 bases, with 14 bases between. Germline assignment: CDR1 ENHRY and CDR2 SYGVKD. The CDR3 DNA is TGTGCCATCAGTGAGCCTGGACTCTTTTTCTCCTACGAGCAGTACTTC. It specifies CAISEPGLFFSYEQYF.

There are a few counts of this clonotype. The CDR3 bases are TGTGCCAGCAGCCAAGGCTGGAGCGGGAGGGCCTCTAGCACAGATACGCAGTATTTT. Translation: CASSQGWSGRASSTDTQYF. V gene TRBV14 combines with J gene TRBJ2-3, with 10 bases fitting TRBD2. Losses at the gene ends were 1 base for V and 0 bases for J; bases not matched to a gene: 10. CDR1 and CDR2 from the germline V gene are SGHDN and FVKESK. CDR3 length: 19 residues.

This clonotype was seen a few times. CDR3 sequence: CASSETRTAGYGYTF. DNA of the CDR3: TGCGCCAGCAGTGAGACCCGGACAGCCGGCTATGGCTACACCTTC. The chain is built from TRBV10-2 and TRBJ1-2; tentatively, D is TRBD1 (6 bases). The CDR3 sequence is 15 residues long. Between the trimmed V and J ends, which lost 2 bases and 4 bases, there was a span of 14 bases. Germline lookup yields CDR1 WSHSY and CDR2 SAAADI.

This clonotype came up many times. The CDR3 spells CASSLAHIMGTSYTYEQYF. The DNA for the CDR3 is TGCGCCAGCAGCTTGGCCCATATAATGGGCACATCTTATACCTACGAGCAGTACTTC. The genes are TRBV5-1 and TRBJ2-7; unclear D gene. The CDR3 sequence is 19 residues long. Germline V gives CDR1 SGHRS, CDR2 YFSETQ. V was shortened by 0 bases and J by 2 bases, with 24 bases between the two germline ends.

The CDR3 protein is CAWSGKDWDNYGYTF. The CDR3 DNA reads as TGTGCCTGGAGTGGGAAGGACTGGGATAACTATGGCTACACCTTC. The J gene is TRBJ1-2, the V gene TRBV30; D gene unclear. The V end was cut by 1 base, the J end by 1 base, with 13 bases between. Germline assignment: CDR1 GTSNPN and CDR2 SVGIG (reference sequence). The CDR3 consists of 15 residues.

The chain couples TRBV6-1 to TRBJ1-1; no clear D. Trimming stripped 4 bases from V and 1 base from J, with 13 bases between. The CDR3 is 15 residues long. The germline V gene has CDR1 MNHNS and CDR2 SASEGT. CDR3 sequence reads: CASSAIPPTNTEAFF. The CDR3 DNA reads as TGTGCCAGCAGTGCGATCCCACCAACGAACACTGAAGCTTTCTTT.